This entry lists 30 T cell receptor beta chains sequenced from one sample in a study of cytomegalovirus exposure and HLA in healthy donors. PCR employed 60 Vbeta and 13 Jbeta primers. TCRdb's copy holds only in-frame clones and misses some; the assay was immunoSEQ multiplex PCR. This table has approximately 150,000 clones, around 75% appearing once. Sequenced sample: PBMCs. The receptor set was obtained from a male donor in good health and CMV-seronegative.

V gene TRBV5-6 combines with J gene TRBJ2-1, with D maybe TRBD1 (6 bases). This CDR3 is 16 amino acids long. Germline V CDR1 and CDR2: SGHDT, YYEEEE. V lost 3 bases to trimming and J lost 0 bases, with 13 bases between them. CDR3 in DNA: TGTGCCAGCAGCTCCCTCACGGACAGCTCCTACAATGAGCAGTTCTTC. Translated: CASSSLTDSSYNEQFF.

V and J are TRBV19 and TRBJ2-3; TRBD2 matches 7 bases. Germline V gene sequence: CDR1 LNHDA, CDR2 SQIVND (reference sequence). After removal of 1 base from V and 2 bases from J, the junction contained 3 bases not matched to a gene. CDR3 size: 15 residues. CDR3 residues: CASSIGGGATDTQYF. CDR3 bases: TGTGCCAGTAGTATAGGGGGGGGAGCCACAGATACGCAGTATTTT.

This chain uses TRBV5-4 with TRBJ1-1; D is perhaps TRBD1 (6 bases). The CDR3 runs to 15 residues. V dropped 8 bases and J dropped 4 bases, with 21 bases sitting between them. Germline CDR1 is SGHNT and CDR2 is YYREEE (reference sequence). The CDR3, as DNA: TGTGCCAGTCGACGGAAGGGGGGGCAGGGCACTGAAGCTTTCTTT. It specifies CASRRKGGQGTEAFF.

This clone occurred once. J is TRBJ1-6 and V is TRBV5-6; D call uncertain. V lost 4 bases and J lost 3, with 11 bases in between. In germline, CDR1 is SGHDT, CDR2 YYEEEE. The CDR3 runs 15 residues. The DNA for the CDR3 is TGTGCCAGCAGCCATCGCCCAGGCTATAATTCACCCCTCCACTTT. Its protein is CASSHRPGYNSPLHF.

V and J are TRBV28 and TRBJ2-7, with TRBD1 as a possible D gene (6 bases). This CDR3 comprises 17 residues. In germline, CDR1 is MDHEN, CDR2 SYDVKM. V lost 1 base and J lost 0, with 16 bases in between. The CDR3 coding sequence is TGTGCCAGCAGTTTATCGGGTTTGGGGGCTATCTCCTACGAGCAGTACTTC. It is translated as CASSLSGLGAISYEQYF.

The gene calls are TRBV29-1 and TRBJ1-1; the match to TRBD1 covers 9 bases. V lost 5 bases to trimming and J lost 1 base; unmatched junction nucleotides: 14. The CDR3 consists of 17 residues. CDR1 SQVTM and CDR2 ANQGSEA come from the germline V gene. The CDR3 DNA reads TGCAGCGTTTACCTTCAGGGACAGGGCTACGGGAACACTGAAGCTTTCTTT. Translated, it gives CSVYLQGQGYGNTEAFF. Full variable domain (missing parts from reference TRBV29-1 and TRBJ1-1): SAVISQKPSRDICQRGTSLTIQCQVDSQVTMMFWYRQQPGQSLTLIATANQGSEATYESGFVIDKFPISRPNLTFSTLTVSNMSPEDSSIYLCSVYLQGQGYGNTEAFFGQGTRLTVV.

This clone was seen a few times. J is TRBJ2-7 and V is TRBV2, with a tentative D call TRBD2 (6 bases). CDR1 and CDR2 from the germline V gene are SNHLY and FYNNEI. V lost 3 bases to trimming and J lost 0 bases, with 15 bases between them. There are 16 residues in the CDR3. The CDR3 protein is CASSDERVSLSYEQYF. In DNA, the CDR3 is TGTGCCAGCAGTGACGAGCGGGTCTCCCTCTCCTACGAGCAGTACTTC.

The chain carries TRBV6-5 and TRBJ1-1; tentatively, D is TRBD1 (6 bases). CDR3 length equals 15 residues. Trimming removed 3 bases from V and 2 bases from J, with 13 bases in between. Germline values: CDR1 MNHEY, CDR2 SVGAGI. The CDR3 bases are TGTGCCAGCAGTTATTCCGGGACAACCAACACTGAAGCTTTCTTT. It yields the protein CASSYSGTTNTEAFF.

The V and J genes are TRBV29-1 and TRBJ1-1, with D possibly matching TRBD1 (5 bases). CDR1 and CDR2 (germline): SQVTM, ANQGSEA. V was shortened by 2 bases and J by 1 base, with 11 bases between the two germline ends. This CDR3 spans 14 amino acids. The DNA of the CDR3 is TGCAGCGTTGAATCAGGGAAGAGGAACACTGAAGCTTTCTTT. Its translation is CSVESGKRNTEAFF.

About this clone itself: Different DNA sequences within this sample yield the same CDR3. The V call is TRBV27, the J call TRBJ1-5; tentatively, D is TRBD1 (5 bases). V lost 3 bases to trimming and J lost 2 bases, with 5 bases between them. The CDR3 runs 13 residues. Per the germline V gene, CDR1 is MNHEY and CDR2 is SMNVEV (reference sequence). CDR3 nucleotides: TGTGCCAGCAGTTTGACAGGCAATCAGCCCCAGCATTTT. Translation: CASSLTGNQPQHF.

This clone was seen only once. This chain uses TRBV9 with TRBJ2-3, with a possible D match to TRBD2 (5 bases). Germline V gene data show CDR1 as SGDLS and CDR2 as YYNGEE. Trimming pared 0 bases from V and 4 bases from J, leaving 12 bases between. The CDR3 has 15 residues. The CDR3 here is CASSVAGTAADTQYF. The CDR3 region has the DNA TGTGCCAGCAGCGTAGCGGGTACAGCGGCAGATACGCAGTATTTT.

This chain joins TRBV28 and TRBJ2-7; D may be TRBD1 (5 bases). The length of the CDR3 is 13 residues. Germline values: CDR1 MDHEN, CDR2 SYDVKM. Trimming pared 6 bases from V and 2 bases from J, leaving 11 bases between. The CDR3 spells CASSRQWTYEQYF. In DNA, the CDR3 is TGTGCCAGCAGCCGACAGTGGACCTACGAGCAGTACTTC.

The count of this clone is one. The chain recombines TRBV5-6 with TRBJ2-4, with D possibly TRBD1 on 5 matching bases. CDR3 length equals 15 residues. V was trimmed by 2 bases and J by 0 bases, leaving 9 bases between them. CDR1 and CDR2 from the germline V gene are SGHDT and YYEEEE. The CDR3 loop is CASSLWGLAKNIQYF. CDR3 DNA sequence: TGTGCCAGCAGCTTATGGGGCTTAGCCAAAAACATTCAGTACTTC.

The gene calls are TRBV27 and TRBJ2-7, with 8 bases matching TRBD2. J was trimmed by 3 bases and V by 0 bases; bases with no gene match: 4. The germline V gene encodes CDR1 MNHEY and CDR2 SMNVEV (reference sequence). CDR3 size: 15 residues. CDR3: CASSLSSGGVYEQYF. The CDR3 nucleotides are TGTGCCAGCAGTTTATCTTCGGGAGGGGTCTACGAGCAGTACTTC.

Only one count was recorded for this clone. The chain combines TRBV28 with TRBJ1-1; the D is unclear. CDR1 and CDR2 from the germline V gene are MDHEN and SYDVKM. This CDR3 has 13 residues. Trimming took 2 bases from V and 6 from J, leaving 10 bases between them. The CDR3 DNA reads as TGTGCCAGCAGTTTAGCCGGGGTCCCTGAAGCTTTCTTT. Translated, it gives CASSLAGVPEAFF. Full variable domain (rest looked up from reference TRBV28 and TRBJ1-1): DVKVTQSSRYLVKRTGEKVFLECVQDMDHENMFWYRQDPGLGLRLIYFSYDVKMKEKGDIPEGYSVSREKKERFSLILESASTNQTSMYLCASSLAGVPEAFFGQGTRLTVV.

Only one count was recorded for this clone. The rearrangement uses TRBV28 and TRBJ2-1; D is perhaps TRBD2 (6 bases). CDR1 MDHEN and CDR2 SYDVKM come from the germline V gene. V lost 2 bases and J lost 6, with 14 bases in between. The CDR3 is 15 residues long. CDR3 in DNA: TGTGCCAGCAGTTTAGGGGGACTGGCTTTCAATGAGCAGTTCTTC. Translation: CASSLGGLAFNEQFF.

The rearrangement links TRBV28 to TRBJ2-3; 8 nucleotides align to TRBD1. The CDR3 is made up of 14 amino acids. The germline gives CDR1 MDHEN, CDR2 SYDVKM. Trimming removed 5 bases from V and 4 bases from J; junction bases left unmatched: 5. CDR3 residues: CASSTLTGADTQYF. The DNA of the CDR3 is TGTGCCAGCAGTACCCTGACAGGGGCAGATACGCAGTATTTT.

In the case of this clone: Other DNA sequences within the sample encode an identical CDR3. The chain recombines TRBV7-9 with TRBJ1-5, with D possibly being TRBD1 (6 bases). Germline CDR1 and CDR2: SEHNR and FQNEAQ (reference sequence). The V end was cut by 1 base, the J end by 2 bases, with 6 bases between. The CDR3 consists of 14 residues. In nucleotides, the CDR3 is TGTGCCAGCAGCTTAGGACAGGGCAATCAGCCCCAGCATTTT. Translated, it gives CASSLGQGNQPQHF. Full variable domain (remainder filled in from reference TRBV7-9 and TRBJ1-5): DTGVSQNPRHKITKRGQNVTFRCDPISEHNRLYWYRQTLGQGPEFLTYFQNEAQLEKSRLLSDRFSAERPKGSFSTLEIQRTEQGDSAMYLCASSLGQGNQPQHFGDGTRLSIL.

The chain combines TRBV27 with TRBJ2-7; TRBD2 aligns across 9 bases. Germline V CDR1 and CDR2: MNHEY, SMNVEV (reference sequence). The J segment lost 4 bases and the V segment lost 6 bases, leaving 10 bases of the junction unmatched. The CDR3 is 15 amino acids. Here the CDR3 reads CASSRTGTSPYEQYF. The CDR3 coding sequence is TGTGCCAGCAGCCGAACGGGGACTAGCCCGTACGAGCAGTACTTC.

V gene TRBV28 combines with J gene TRBJ1-5; D unresolved. Trimming removed 6 bases from V and 4 bases from J, with 16 bases in between. The germline V gene has CDR1 MDHEN and CDR2 SYDVKM. The CDR3 runs to 15 residues. CDR3 nucleotide sequence: TGTGCCAGCAGCTTCCCTGGGAGAGGGAATCAGCCCCAGCATTTT. Amino acids: CASSFPGRGNQPQHF.

The chain employs TRBV28 and TRBJ2-7; D not certain. Looked up from germline, CDR1 is MDHEN and CDR2 is SYDVKM. The CDR3 totals 15 residues. Trimming left V 6 bases short and J 5 bases short, with 20 bases between. This CDR3 reads CASSKFTPRSHEQYF. In DNA form, the CDR3 reads TGTGCCAGCAGCAAATTTACCCCTCGGTCCCACGAGCAGTACTTC.

The chain carries TRBV7-2 and TRBJ1-3; maybe TRBD1 (6 bases). Germline assignment: CDR1 SGHTA and CDR2 FQGNSA. CDR3 size: 15 residues. The V end was cut by 5 bases, the J end by 3 bases, with 14 bases between. CDR3 loop: CASSRGGGVGNTIYF. CDR3 nucleotide sequence: TGTGCCAGCAGCCGAGGGGGGGGCGTTGGAAACACCATATATTTT. Filled out from reference TRBV7-2 and TRBJ1-3, the complete variable domain reads GAGVSQSPSNKVTEKGKDVELRCDPISGHTALYWYRQSLGQGLEFLIYFQGNSAPDKSGLPSDRFSAERTGGSVSTLTIQRTQQEDSAVYLCASSRGGGVGNTIYFGEGSWLTVV.

DNA of the CDR3: TGTGCCAGTTCTCCAACTTACAGGTCCTACACCTTC. This sequence encodes CASSPTYRSYTF. The rearrangement links TRBV19 to TRBJ1-2; maybe TRBD1 (5 bases). Trimming pared 8 bases from V and 10 bases from J, leaving 17 bases between. CDR1 is LNHDA, CDR2 SQIVND, per germline (reference sequence). This CDR3 is built from 12 residues. Together with reference TRBV19 and TRBJ1-2, the CDR3 gives the full variable domain: DGGITQSPKYLFRKEGQNVTLSCEQNLNHDAMYWYRQDPGQGLRLIYYSQIVNDFQKGDIAEGYSVSREKKESFPLTVTSAQKNPTAFYLCASSPTYRSYTFGSGTRLTVV.

This clone was seen only once. V gene TRBV7-2 combines with J gene TRBJ2-1, with 9 bases fitting TRBD1. This CDR3 contains 17 residues. From germline, CDR1 is SGHTA and CDR2 FQGNSA. Unmatched junction bases numbered 5, after V lost 2 bases and J lost 0 bases. CDR3 amino acids: CASSLIDRGYSYNEQFF. The DNA of the CDR3 is TGTGCCAGCAGCTTAATCGACAGGGGGTACTCCTACAATGAGCAGTTCTTC.

V is TRBV30 and J is TRBJ1-1, with 7 bases matching TRBD1. The V and J ends lost 5 bases and 8 bases, in that order; junction bases with no gene match: 14. The V gene's germline CDR1 is GTSNPN and CDR2 SVGIG (reference sequence). CDR3 size: 14 residues. CDR3 amino acids: CAWFTGQRDKEAFF. CDR3 DNA: TGTGCCTGGTTTACGGGACAGCGAGACAAAGAAGCTTTCTTT.

CDR3 loop: CASSLGLVESTDTQYF. The DNA of the CDR3 is TGCGCCAGCAGCTTGGGACTAGTGGAGAGCACAGATACGCAGTATTTT. This sequence joins TRBV5-1 and TRBJ2-3, with a possible D match to TRBD2 (6 bases). From germline, CDR1 is SGHRS and CDR2 YFSETQ. V was pared by 0 bases and J by 0 bases, with 11 bases between. The CDR3 runs 16 residues. The entire variable domain, with the rest obtained from reference TRBV5-1 and TRBJ2-3, is as follows: KAGVTQTPRYLIKTRGQQVTLSCSPISGHRSVSWYQQTPGQGLQFLFEYFSETQRNKGNFPGRFSGRQFSNSRSEMNVSTLELGDSALYLCASSLGLVESTDTQYFGPGTRLTVL.

In DNA, the CDR3 is TGTGCCAGCAGCCTGGCTTCCTTAGCGGGAGAAGGCTACAATGAGCAGTTCTTC. The encoded protein is CASSLASLAGEGYNEQFF. The chain employs TRBV7-3 and TRBJ2-1; 9 bases line up with TRBD2. Per germline, CDR1 SGHTA and CDR2 FQGTGA. Germline trimming cut 5 bases from V and 3 bases from J; bases unmatched to any gene: 14. The CDR3 extends over 18 amino acids.

This chain's CDR3 is CAISEFGQGSEQYF. DNA of the CDR3: TGTGCCATCAGTGAGTTTGGACAGGGGAGCGAGCAGTACTTC. V and J are TRBV10-3 and TRBJ2-5, with 9 bases lining up with TRBD1. The J call is uncertain, as TRBJ2-7 better fits the DNA end. Germline lookup yields CDR1 ENHRY and CDR2 SYGVKD. This CDR3 is built from 14 residues.

The V gene is TRBV5-3, the J gene TRBJ1-5; the match to TRBD1 covers 9 bases. TRBV5-3 is an ORF for which the function is uncertain. V trimming: 4 bases; J trimming: 2 bases; junction bases outside the gene matches: 16. The CDR3 length is 19 residues. Here the CDR3 reads CARSRGTGRAAYGNQPQHF. The DNA of the CDR3 is TGTGCCAGAAGCCGGGGGACAGGGAGGGCGGCATATGGCAATCAGCCCCAGCATTTT.

The V gene is TRBV7-9, the J gene TRBJ2-1; 7 nucleotides align to TRBD1. The CDR3 sequence is 14 residues long. V trimming: 1 base; J trimming: 8 bases; junction bases outside the gene matches: 5. Germline values: CDR1 SEHNR, CDR2 FQNEAQ (reference sequence). In DNA, the CDR3 is TGTGCCAGCAGCTTAGGGAGAACAGGGGATGAGCAGTTCTTC. Protein product: CASSLGRTGDEQFF.